This entry is about one T cell receptor beta chain. As yet, its antigen is unknown. The source of the sample is a study of Ad26.COV2.S vaccination and SARS-CoV-2 variants. This table comes from immunoSEQ multiplex PCR, and its TCRdb copy is limited to in-frame clones, with some not included. The table lists 150,000 to 200,000 clones, 87% of them singletons. The study, taken as a whole, reports: After vaccination, substantial breadth of spike-specific CD8+ and CD4+ responses was reported. It was found that vaccine and placebo recipients had similar non-spike TCR breadth.

Germline V gene sequence: CDR1 MNHEY, CDR2 SMNVEV (reference sequence). The J segment lost 6 bases and the V segment lost 0 bases, leaving 9 bases of the junction unmatched. The CDR3 is made up of 17 amino acids. The source material was peripheral blood, sampled after recovery from COVID-19. V usage is TRBV27 and J usage is TRBJ2-1, with 9 bases lining up with TRBD2. The clonotype was recovered from a human donor who had recovered from COVID-19. For the CDR3, the DNA is TGTGCCAGCAGTTTATCGATTAGCGGGAGTTTTGGCAATGAGCAGTTCTTC. This translates into CASSLSISGSFGNEQFF.